One sample yielded the 22 T cell receptor beta chains listed below, sequenced in a study of shared clonotypes between healthy human individuals. The repertoire was sequenced with immunoSEQ multiplex PCR; TCRdb's copy has only in-frame clones and lacks some. The data hold hundreds of thousands of clones, with around 78% observed a single time. The specimen sequenced was PBMCs. These TCRs come from a woman between 40 and 55 years old in good health. Some clones in this sample may be carry-over from other donors' samples.

The gene calls are TRBV27 and TRBJ1-6; 7 bases match TRBD1. Trimming cost V 1 base and J 7 bases; bases outside gene matches: 7. This CDR3 region has 16 residues. Germline CDR1 MNHEY, CDR2 SMNVEV (reference sequence). The CDR3 coding sequence is TGTGCCAGCAGTTTATTAGCCGGGACAGCAAATTCACCCCTCCACTTT. The encoded protein is CASSLLAGTANSPLHF.

This rearrangement joins TRBV11-2 to TRBJ2-2; D ambiguous. CDR3 length equals 14 residues. The V end lost 2 bases, the J end lost 3 bases, and 7 bases lay between the germline ends. Germline CDR1 reads SGHAT; CDR2 reads FQNNGV. The CDR3 sequence: CASSLMLDTGELFF. The DNA of the CDR3 is TGTGCCAGCAGCTTAATGTTGGACACCGGGGAGCTGTTTTTT.

Remarks on this clone: It is unclear where the CDR3 begins or ends on the DNA, so no DNA is shown, and the CDR3 is as TCRdb lists it. The CDR3 protein is CASSYDVPVFF. J is TRBJ2-7 and V is TRBV6-7; the table's D call, TRBD1, has no DNA check behind it. TRBV6-7 is flagged as an ORF with uncertain function. The length of the CDR3 is 11 amino acids, counting both ends.

The V and J genes are TRBV5-4 and TRBJ1-4; TRBD1 agrees at 7 bases. CDR1 is SGHNT, CDR2 YYREEE, per germline (reference sequence). V lost 4 bases, J lost 4 bases, and 7 bases stayed unmatched. This CDR3 is 15 amino acids long. This CDR3 is CASSPRQGINEKLFF. The CDR3 region has the DNA TGTGCCAGCAGCCCAAGACAGGGCATTAATGAAAAACTGTTTTTT.

This CDR3 is CASSRDRGTPEAFF. The CDR3 nucleotides read TGTGCCAGCAGCCGGGACAGGGGAACCCCTGAAGCTTTCTTT. The chain couples TRBV7-8 to TRBJ1-1, with 10 bases matching TRBD1. V lost 5 bases, J lost 6 bases, and 6 bases stayed unmatched. This CDR3 is 14 amino acids long. Per the germline V gene, CDR1 is SGHVS and CDR2 is FQNEAQ.

The rearrangement links TRBV2 to TRBJ1-1; TRBD1 agrees at 7 bases. CDR3 length: 14 amino acids. Germline CDR1 is SNHLY and CDR2 is FYNNEI. The junction had 8 bases not matched to a gene; V was cut back by 5 bases and J by 5 bases. Here the CDR3 DNA reads TGTGCCAGCAGTCCCGGACAGGAAATAACTGAAGCTTTCTTT. This sequence encodes CASSPGQEITEAFF.

The J gene is TRBJ2-2, the V gene TRBV28, with D hard to call. Trimming pared 2 bases from V and 3 bases from J, leaving 22 bases between. This CDR3 comprises 19 residues. CDR1 is MDHEN and CDR2 is SYDVKM in the germline V gene. CDR3 nucleotide sequence: TGTGCCAGCAGTTTAGTCGGCAGGTGGGGTGTCGTGTACACCGGGGAGCTGTTTTTT. Amino acids: CASSLVGRWGVVYTGELFF.

The chain combines TRBV29-1 with TRBJ2-3; 10 bases map to TRBD1. Germline CDR1 reads SQVTM; CDR2 reads ANQGSEA. The V gene end was trimmed by 7 bases and the J gene end by 0 bases; junction bases not matched to a gene: 4. This CDR3 has 14 amino acids. The CDR3 protein is CSDMGQGSTDTQYF. CDR3 DNA: TGCAGCGACATGGGACAGGGGAGCACAGATACGCAGTATTTT.

This chain connects TRBV6-1 to TRBJ1-2; weak D call: TRBD1 (5 bases). With 6 bases removed from V and 4 bases from J, the gap between germline ends came to 12 bases. Germline V gives CDR1 MNHNS, CDR2 SASEGT. The CDR3 runs 13 residues. The CDR3 nucleotides read TGTGCCAGCAGGGGTCGGGACGTCTATGGCTACACCTTC. Translation: CASRGRDVYGYTF.

In its sample, this clone was seen a few times. Only one base separates this from a far larger clonotype, so it likely reflects a read error. The same CDR3 also results from other DNA sequences found in this sample. V and J are TRBV30 and TRBJ2-2, with a tentative D call TRBD2 (6 bases). This CDR3 has 15 residues. Germline CDR1 and CDR2: GTSNPN and SVGIG (reference sequence). The CDR3 nucleotides are TGTGCCTGGAGTCGGCTAGCGACCATAACCGGGGAGCTGTTCTTT. Translation gives CAWSRLATITGELFF.

The V and J genes are TRBV7-2 and TRBJ2-5; tentative D call: TRBD2 (5 bases). TRBJ2-7 explains the end of the DNA better; the J call may be wrong. The CDR3 totals 14 residues. Germline V gene sequence: CDR1 SGHTA, CDR2 FQGNSA. The CDR3 region is CASSRDPGSYEQYF. The CDR3 region has the DNA TGTGCCAGCAGCCGAGACCCGGGATCCTACGAGCAGTACTTC.

The chain carries TRBV6-4 and TRBJ2-5, with D perhaps TRBD1 (5 bases). V lost 6 bases and J lost 3, with 17 bases in between. Germline CDR1 MRHNA, CDR2 SNTAGT. This CDR3 is 15 amino acids long. This CDR3 reads CASRWGRVDEETQYF. The DNA for the CDR3 is TGTGCCAGCAGATGGGGCAGGGTGGATGAAGAGACCCAGTACTTC.

The rearrangement uses TRBV28 and TRBJ2-1, with 9 bases aligning to TRBD1. The junction had 7 bases not matched to a gene; V was cut back by 6 bases and J by 4 bases. Germline-derived CDR1 and CDR2 are MDHEN and SYDVKM. The CDR3 has 15 residues. CDR3 residues: CASRPGQGLYNEQFF. The CDR3 DNA sequence: TGTGCCAGCAGACCAGGACAGGGGCTATACAATGAGCAGTTCTTC.

V is TRBV19 and J is TRBJ2-7; tentative D call: TRBD2 (5 bases). CDR1 is LNHDA, CDR2 SQIVND, per germline (reference sequence). The CDR3 has 16 residues. V was pared by 0 bases and J by 7 bases, with 19 bases between. CDR3: CASSIDLAARAQEQYF. CDR3 nucleotide sequence: TGTGCCAGTAGTATAGATCTGGCGGCGAGGGCCCAAGAGCAGTACTTC.

To note about this clone: Given a much more abundant clone one base away, this may be a read error. The chain uses TRBV7-2 and TRBJ2-5; D not resolved. Germline V gives CDR1 SGHTA, CDR2 FQGNSA. The CDR3 has 14 residues. Trimming removed 5 bases from V and 1 base from J, with 11 bases in between. DNA of the CDR3: TGTGCCAGCAGCCCACCAAGTGTCCAAGAGACCCAGTACTTC. As protein: CASSPPSVQETQYF.

This clone was seen a handful of times. This chain connects TRBV9 to TRBJ1-2; 9 nucleotides match TRBD1. The germline CDR1 and CDR2 sequences are SGDLS and YYNGEE. Losses at the gene ends were 3 bases for V and 2 bases for J; bases not matched to a gene: 2. This CDR3 region has 14 residues. CDR3 region: CASSAGTGNYGYTF. In nucleotides, the CDR3 is TGTGCCAGCAGCGCCGGGACAGGGAACTATGGCTACACCTTC.

This chain connects TRBV28 to TRBJ2-5; 9 bases align to TRBD2. Germline V lookup: CDR1 MDHEN, CDR2 SYDVKM. This CDR3 is built from 16 residues. Unmatched junction bases numbered 10, after V lost 7 bases and J lost 1 base. The CDR3 nucleotides are TGTGCCAGCAAAATAGGTGGACTAGCGTCCCAAGAGACCCAGTACTTC. Amino acid sequence: CASKIGGLASQETQYF.

This clone occurred once. This chain connects TRBV18 to TRBJ1-1; D ambiguous. The CDR3 spans 15 residues. V lost 6 bases and J lost 1, with 15 bases in between. Germline V CDR1 and CDR2: KGHSH, LQKENI. The CDR3 DNA reads as TGTGCCAGCTCCCCGGAGGCGGCAGCGAACACTGAAGCTTTCTTT. Translating it yields CASSPEAAANTEAFF. Combining the CDR3 with reference TRBV18 and TRBJ1-1 gives the whole variable domain NAGVMQNPRHLVRRRGQEARLRCSPMKGHSHVYWYRQLPEEGLKFMVYLQKENIIDESGMPKERFSAEFPKEGPSILRIQQVVRGDSAAYFCASSPEAAANTEAFFGQGTRLTVV.

The chain carries TRBV27 and TRBJ1-5, with TRBD1 as a possible D gene (6 bases). The CDR3 extends over 15 amino acids. In germline, CDR1 is MNHEY, CDR2 SMNVEV (reference sequence). Between the trimmed V and J ends, which lost 8 bases and 4 bases, there was a span of 18 bases. This chain's CDR3 is CASGAWAGANQPQHF. The CDR3 nucleotides are TGTGCCAGCGGGGCATGGGCAGGGGCAAATCAGCCCCAGCATTTT.

This clone was seen a few times. A read error is possible here, since a much larger clone lies one base away. This specimen includes other DNA sequences encoding the same CDR3. The rearrangement links TRBV6-4 to TRBJ2-3; 9 bases align to TRBD2. The CDR3 totals 14 residues. Trimming at V came to 3 bases and at J to 4 bases, leaving 2 bases not matched to a gene. The V gene's germline CDR1 is MRHNA and CDR2 SNTAGT. Here the CDR3 reads CASSEAGGADTQYF. CDR3 DNA sequence: TGTGCCAGCAGTGAGGCGGGAGGGGCAGATACGCAGTATTTT.

Ten or more counts support this clone. The sample has other DNA sequences that encode this CDR3 too. The rearrangement uses TRBV9 and TRBJ2-3; maybe TRBD1 (6 bases). Deletions cut 0 bases from V and 5 bases from J, with 13 bases between. Per the germline V gene, CDR1 is SGDLS and CDR2 is YYNGEE. This CDR3 is 15 amino acids long. CDR3 nucleotide sequence: TGTGCCAGCAGCGTAGAGGGTACCAGGGGAGATACGCAGTATTTT. Protein sequence: CASSVEGTRGDTQYF.

About this clone: Compared with germline, one end of the junction differs, possibly owing to a read error. The rearrangement uses TRBV7-8 and TRBJ2-2; D may be TRBD1 (6 bases). Germline loops: CDR1 SGHVS, CDR2 FQNEAQ. The CDR3 totals 14 residues. CDR3 bases: TGTGCCAGCAGCTTCGGTAATACAGCAGGGGAGCTGGTTTTT. Its translation: CASSFGNTAGELVF.